The clone carrying this T cell receptor beta chain was observed a handful of times. This sample is drawn from a study of blood T cell repertoires in COVID-19. Study-wide context: The analysed material was cDNA or gDNA that came from T cells, B-cell-depleted T cells, or PBMCs.

Authors' analysis steps: Reference gene primer amplification yielded estimated nucleated cell counts. Sequenced by immunoSEQ multiplex PCR; TCRdb stores in-frame clones only, minus some. The V and J calls and clone size come from that table; D and trimming were worked out from the DNA. The sample lists about 87,000 clones; 75% were seen once. Trimming took 8 bases from V and 0 from J, leaving 10 bases between them. In germline, CDR1 is MNHEY, CDR2 SVGAGI. The CDR3 covers 13 residues. The rearrangement joins TRBV6-5 to TRBJ1-1, with D unresolved. The TCR was taken from a woman between 50 and 59 years old with acute or convalescent COVID-19. The sequencing sample was made of peripheral blood. CDR3 nucleotides: TGTGCCAGCTCCAATGAGGTGAACACTGAAGCTTTCTTT. Protein product: CASSNEVNTEAFF.